This entry concerns a single TCR beta chain. Its antigen is still unknown. Blood (less than 2.6 ml) was collected from every donor individually. Both TCRalpha and TCRbeta cDNA were subjected to two nested PCRs lasting about 15 and 9 cycles. TCRdb reprocessed the 5' RACE reads, keeping one entry per CDR3 protein, no DNA. The sample has about 160,000 distinct CDR3 sequences. The germline gives CDR1 MNHEY, CDR2 SVGEGT. There are 17 residues in the CDR3. This sample is drawn from a study of monozygotic twins with inflammatory bowel disease. General study points: Since immunosuppressive treatments differed, patient repertoires may have gained added variability. Results did not support any single strong IBD-associated signal or clonotype.

The TCR was taken from a human donor with ulcerative colitis or Crohn's disease, or a healthy co-twin of an affected twin (not recorded which). Material for sequencing was blood. The chain recombines TRBV6-2 or TRBV6-3 with TRBJ2-3; TCRdb indicates TRBD2, and absent DNA this call remains unverified. CDR3 protein: CASSYFLTGGGGDTQYF.